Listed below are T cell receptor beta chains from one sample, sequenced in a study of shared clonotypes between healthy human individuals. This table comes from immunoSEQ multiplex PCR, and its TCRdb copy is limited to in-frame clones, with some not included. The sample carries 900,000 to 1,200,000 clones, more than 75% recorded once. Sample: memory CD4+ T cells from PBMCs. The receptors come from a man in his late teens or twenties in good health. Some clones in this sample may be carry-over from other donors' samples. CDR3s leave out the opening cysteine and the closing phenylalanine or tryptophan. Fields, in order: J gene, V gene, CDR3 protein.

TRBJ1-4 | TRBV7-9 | ASSLAREKLF
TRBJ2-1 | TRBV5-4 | ASSPMGGRRNEQF
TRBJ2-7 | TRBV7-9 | ASSQSTGASYEQY
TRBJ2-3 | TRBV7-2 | ASSPWIKQY
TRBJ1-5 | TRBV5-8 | ASSLMAGEGSNQPQH
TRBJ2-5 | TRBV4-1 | ASSQDILTGLRGETQY
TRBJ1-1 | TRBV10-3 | AISEFRDRGNTEAF
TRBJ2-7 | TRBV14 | ASSQGIGTSRSYEQY
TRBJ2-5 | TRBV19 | ATLAGGGGETQY
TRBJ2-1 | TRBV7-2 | ASSPSRNEQF
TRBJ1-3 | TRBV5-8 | ASSLSRGNTIY
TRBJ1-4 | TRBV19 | ASSIWRAIGANEKLF
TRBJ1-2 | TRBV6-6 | ASSYYQGIYGYT
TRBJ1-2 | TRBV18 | ASSPRVDPNYGYT
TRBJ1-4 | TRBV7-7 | ASAGRKTV
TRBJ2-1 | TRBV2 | ASSTLGRGSYNEQF
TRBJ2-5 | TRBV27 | ASSLGFRTSGQETQY
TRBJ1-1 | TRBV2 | ASSEYGGGTEAF
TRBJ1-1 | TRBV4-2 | ASSQEGYVNTEAF
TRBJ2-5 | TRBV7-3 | ASSLMPGETQY
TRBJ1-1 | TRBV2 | ASTLIQGATEAF
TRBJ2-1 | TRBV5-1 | ASSSGTSGSGEQF
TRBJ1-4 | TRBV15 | ATSRDNAPARGKLF
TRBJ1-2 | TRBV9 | ASSVDLTGKYGYT
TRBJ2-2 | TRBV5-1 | ASSLRGTRDGELF
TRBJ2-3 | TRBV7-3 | ASSLRARDTQY
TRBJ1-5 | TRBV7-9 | ASSAPGRDQPQH
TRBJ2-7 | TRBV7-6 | ASSSIAGGSYEQY
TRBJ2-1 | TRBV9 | ASSVVGGPYNEQF
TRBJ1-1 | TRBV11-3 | ASSLWGNTEAF
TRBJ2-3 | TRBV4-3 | ASSQGVDGLSTDTQY
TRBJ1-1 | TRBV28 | ASSLGRWNTEAF
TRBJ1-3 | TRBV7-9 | ASSLTGEDTIY
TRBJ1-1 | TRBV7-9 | ASSLVGGVGTEAF
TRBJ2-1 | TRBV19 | ATTGAGLSYNEQF
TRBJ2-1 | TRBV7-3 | ASSSRAGYNEQF
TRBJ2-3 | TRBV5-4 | ASSAQGLSTDTQY
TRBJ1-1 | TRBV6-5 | ASSETSTEAF
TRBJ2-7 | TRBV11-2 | ASSVGLAGAYEQY
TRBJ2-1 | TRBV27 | ASSTREAGGRRNEQF
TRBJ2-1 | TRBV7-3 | ASSLSSGRVEQF
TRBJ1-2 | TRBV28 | ASSRSDWYYT
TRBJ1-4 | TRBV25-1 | ASSEMENRGEKLF
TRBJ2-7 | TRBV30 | AWGKRTDEQY
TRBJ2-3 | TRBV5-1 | ASSLAASGSPDTQY
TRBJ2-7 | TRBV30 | AWSADRILYEQY
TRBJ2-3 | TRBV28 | ASSLTTSGTTDTQY
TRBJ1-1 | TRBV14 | ASGTGGHEAF
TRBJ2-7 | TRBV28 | ASRVTGGYEQY
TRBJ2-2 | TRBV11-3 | ASSPARGPNTGELF
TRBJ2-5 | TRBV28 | ASSLQVTQY
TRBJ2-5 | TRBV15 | ATSGRDQGTQY
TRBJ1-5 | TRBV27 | ASSLEDRGNQPQH
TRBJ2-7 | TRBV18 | ASSPYAGTLTYEQY